The 21 T cell receptor beta chains below come from one sample, sequenced in a study of T-cell memory formation after mild COVID-19. TCRdb re-derived calls from the 5' RACE reads in MiXCR, one entry per CDR3 protein. Of roughly 260,000 distinct CDR3 sequences listed, roughly 15% are singletons. Sequenced material: PBMCs or a T cell subset sorted from them (not recorded which). The receptors come from a man aged 18 to 30 who had mild COVID-19 (a few samples of this study predate the infection). Cell type and time point are not known.

There are a few counts of this clonotype. The chain links TRBV4-2 to TRBJ1-3; no definite D call. CDR3 size: 13 residues. Trimming removed 0 bases at V and 5 bases at J, with 5 bases between. CDR1 LGHNA and CDR2 YNFKEQ come from the germline V gene. The CDR3 region is CASSQDERNTIYF. In nucleotides, the CDR3 is TGTGCCAGCAGCCAAGATGAGAGAAACACCATATATTTT.

This clonotype was found a few times. The chain has TRBV12-3 or TRBV12-4 and TRBJ1-1; TRBD1 matches at 7 bases. The CDR3 sequence is 13 residues long. J lost 4 bases, V lost 6 bases, and 5 bases had no gene match. The CDR3 reads CASSGQAVTEAFF. CDR3 bases: TGTGCCAGCAGCGGACAGGCGGTCACTGAAGCTTTCTTT.

This sequence joins TRBV20-1 and TRBJ2-1; 14 bases map to TRBD2. There are 14 residues in the CDR3. V was pared by 6 bases and J by 8 bases, with 6 bases of the junction left unmatched. The germline V gene encodes CDR1 DFQATT and CDR2 SNEGSKA (reference sequence). CDR3: CSAWTSGGIDEQFF. The DNA of the CDR3 is TGCAGTGCGTGGACTAGCGGGGGGATAGATGAGCAGTTCTTC.

This rearrangement joins TRBV2 to TRBJ2-7, with unresolved D. The germline V and J ends were trimmed by 2 bases and 1 base, with 3 bases remaining between them. Germline loops: CDR1 SNHLY, CDR2 FYNNEI. The length of the CDR3 is 12 residues. CDR3 in amino acids: CASSEFSYEQYV. CDR3 coding DNA: TGTGCCAGCAGTGAATTTTCCTACGAGCAGTACGTC.

Turning to this clonotype: One end of the junction fails to match germline, which may point to a read error. This sequence joins TRBV4-3 and TRBJ2-5; D perhaps matches TRBD2 (7 bases). The CDR3 length is 13 residues. From germline, CDR1 is LGHNA and CDR2 YSLEER. Here the CDR3 reads CASSQVGGRGLDF. CDR3 DNA sequence: TGCGCCAGCAGCCAAGTGGGGGGGCGAGGTTTGGACTTC.

This clonotype was seen at least ten times. This sequence joins TRBV5-6 and TRBJ2-7; possibly TRBD1 for D (5 bases). The germline V and J ends were trimmed by 4 bases and 0 bases, with 8 bases remaining between them. CDR1 and CDR2 (germline): SGHDT, YYEEEE. The CDR3 consists of 13 residues. The CDR3 spells CASSGAASYEQYF. CDR3 DNA sequence: TGTGCCAGCAGCGGGGCCGCCTCCTACGAGCAGTACTTC.

In regard to this clonotype: A much larger clonotype is one base distant, so this may be a read error. V and J are TRBV6-2 or TRBV6-3 and TRBJ1-1; D not certain. The CDR3 is 12 amino acids. The germline CDR1 and CDR2 sequences are MNHEY and SVGEGT. V was trimmed by 5 bases and J by 1 base, leaving 5 bases between them. The CDR3 sequence is CASSRKNTEAFF. DNA of the CDR3: TGTGCCAGCAGTCGGAAGAACACTGAAGCTTTCTTT.

A few counts support this clonotype. The chain combines TRBV12-3 or TRBV12-4 with TRBJ2-5, with TRBD2 matching over 7 bases. The CDR3 has 14 amino acids. V was clipped by 10 bases and J by 5 bases; unmatched bases: 13. CDR3 nucleotides: TGTGCCACCTTGCTGGGAGGGTCTGGGGAGACCCAGTACTTC. Protein: CATLLGGSGETQYF.

The V and J genes are TRBV13 and TRBJ1-2; the D is unclear. The germline CDR1 and CDR2 sequences are PRHDT and FYEKMQ (reference sequence). V dropped 4 bases and J dropped 4 bases, with 10 bases sitting between them. The CDR3 sequence is 13 residues long. CDR3 in amino acids: CASSSGRSYGYTF. The CDR3 DNA reads as TGTGCCAGCAGCTCCGGAAGGAGCTATGGCTACACCTTC.

This clonotype came up a few times. The chain employs TRBV7-6 and TRBJ2-3; D not certain. V lost 4 bases and J lost 1, with 12 bases in between. The CDR3 runs 15 residues. CDR1 is SGHVS and CDR2 is FNYEAQ in the germline V gene. DNA for the CDR3: TGTGCCAGCAGCTCCGGGCAACCAGGCACAGATACGCAGTATTTT. This translates into CASSSGQPGTDTQYF.

This clonotype showed up just a few times. The V call is TRBV20-1, the J call TRBJ1-2; D is possibly TRBD1 (5 bases). CDR3 length: 14 residues. The germline CDR1 and CDR2 sequences are DFQATT and SNEGSKA (reference sequence). Trimming removed 6 bases from V and 3 bases from J, with 17 bases in between. The CDR3 loop is CSADRGPGYYGYTF. The CDR3 nucleotides are TGCAGTGCGGATAGGGGCCCCGGGTACTATGGCTACACCTTC.

This clonotype was seen more than once but under ten times. The CDR3 carries no conserved terminal phenylalanine or tryptophan, so it likely arises from a read error. J is TRBJ1-6 and V is TRBV3-1; D gene unclear. Germline CDR1 reads LGHDT; CDR2 reads YNNKEL (reference sequence). Trimming pared 4 bases from V and 10 bases from J, leaving 11 bases between. This CDR3 comprises 13 residues. The CDR3: CASSPPQYSPLHL. CDR3 coding DNA: TGTGCCAGCAGCCCTCCCCAGTACTCACCCCTCCACCTT.

This clonotype came up a few times. The rearrangement uses TRBV4-1 and TRBJ2-3, with 7 bases matching TRBD1. Germline trimming cut 0 bases from V and 7 bases from J; bases unmatched to any gene: 19. The CDR3 consists of 19 residues. Germline CDR1 reads MGHRA; CDR2 reads YSYEKL. CDR3 sequence: CASSQDVFQTTGSPHTQYF. CDR3 nucleotides: TGCGCCAGCAGCCAAGATGTTTTTCAGACGACAGGGTCACCACATACGCAGTATTTT.

This clonotype has more than one count but fewer than ten. This chain joins TRBV7-2 and TRBJ2-6, with 8 bases lining up with TRBD1. The V segment lost 5 bases and the J segment 0 bases; nucleotides outside the gene matches: 9. The V gene's germline CDR1 is SGHTA and CDR2 FQGNSA. This CDR3 has 18 amino acids. In DNA, the CDR3 is TGTGCCAGCAGCAGGAACAGGGGGTCCCTCTCTGGGGCCAACGTCCTGACTTTC. Protein: CASSRNRGSLSGANVLTF.

This clonotype has more than one count but fewer than ten. This chain links TRBV12-3 or TRBV12-4 with TRBJ1-5; D not certain. The length of the CDR3 is 13 residues. V was clipped by 2 bases and J by 5 bases, with 7 bases between them. DNA for the CDR3: TGTGCCAGCAGTTTAAGGTTGGATCAGCCCCAGCATTTT. Residues: CASSLRLDQPQHF.

This clonotype has only a few counts. A junction boundary mismatches the germline segment, possibly from a read error. This rearrangement joins TRBV24-1 to TRBJ1-2, with a tentative D call TRBD1 (6 bases). The CDR3 contains 12 residues. Per the germline V gene, CDR1 is KGHDR and CDR2 is SFDVKD. CDR3 bases: TGTGCCGCAGGTGGATCTCAGGGGCGCTATACCTTC. Amino acids: CAAGGSQGRYTF.

There are a few counts of this clonotype. The V and J genes are TRBV5-1 and TRBJ2-7; weak D call: TRBD1 (6 bases). V shed 4 bases and J shed 0 bases, with 17 bases lying between them. CDR3 length: 16 amino acids. CDR1 is SGHRS, CDR2 YFSETQ, per germline. The CDR3 DNA follows: TGCGCCAGCAGCGCCGCACCGGGACAAAGCTCCTACGAGCAGTACTTC. This encodes CASSAAPGQSSYEQYF.

In its sample, this clonotype was seen a few times. The chain couples TRBV7-2 to TRBJ2-4, with 7 bases that match TRBD1. Germline CDR1 SGHTA, CDR2 FQGNSA. The CDR3 contains 14 residues. Trimming took 3 bases from V and 6 from J; bases not matched to a gene: 5. CDR3 loop: CASSFKGAGNIQYF. CDR3 DNA: TGTGCCAGCAGCTTCAAGGGGGCGGGAAACATTCAGTACTTC.

Many counts were recorded for this clonotype. The chain is built from TRBV12-3 or TRBV12-4 and TRBJ1-1; 8 bases match TRBD1. The V segment lost 5 bases and the J segment 4 bases; nucleotides outside the gene matches: 3. The CDR3 contains 13 residues. CDR3 sequence (DNA): TGTGCCAGCAGTAATACAGGGGGCACTGAAGCTTTCTTT. Encoded protein: CASSNTGGTEAFF.

The chain joins TRBV6-5 to TRBJ2-3, with D perhaps matching TRBD1 (7 bases). The CDR3 runs to 14 residues. Germline-derived CDR1 and CDR2 are MNHEY and SVGAGI. V shed 2 bases and J shed 5 bases, with 11 bases lying between them. The CDR3 DNA sequence: TGTGCCAGCAGTTACCAGGGGGGTCAAGATACGCAGTATTTT. Amino acid sequence: CASSYQGGQDTQYF.

In DNA form, the CDR3 reads TGCAGCGTTAACTTTTTGGGGAAGCGGGAGAGGACAGATACGCAGTATTTT. This encodes CSVNFLGKRERTDTQYF. V usage is TRBV29-1 and J usage is TRBJ2-3; 8 nucleotides match TRBD2. Germline V gene lookup returns CDR1 SQVTM and CDR2 ANQGSEA. CDR3 length: 17 amino acids. The trim removed 5 bases at V and 3 bases at J, leaving 16 bases unmatched.